This T cell receptor (beta chain) originates from a study of blood T cell repertoires in COVID-19. Germline V CDR1 and CDR2: SGHNT, YYREEE (reference sequence). The CDR3 contains 15 residues. V lost 2 bases to trimming and J lost 9 bases; unmatched junction nucleotides: 5. Assay used: immunoSEQ multiplex PCR; TCRdb lists only in-frame clones, some missing. The data show under 500,000 clones, around 88% seen once. This receptor was identified in a woman between 25 and 40 years old with acute or convalescent COVID-19. The sample was peripheral blood. The V gene is TRBV5-4, the J gene TRBJ2-1; 13 positions match TRBD2. CDR3 sequence reads: CASSLTSGGAREQFF. The CDR3 nucleotides are TGTGCCAGCAGCTTAACTAGCGGGGGGGCTCGTGAGCAGTTCTTC.